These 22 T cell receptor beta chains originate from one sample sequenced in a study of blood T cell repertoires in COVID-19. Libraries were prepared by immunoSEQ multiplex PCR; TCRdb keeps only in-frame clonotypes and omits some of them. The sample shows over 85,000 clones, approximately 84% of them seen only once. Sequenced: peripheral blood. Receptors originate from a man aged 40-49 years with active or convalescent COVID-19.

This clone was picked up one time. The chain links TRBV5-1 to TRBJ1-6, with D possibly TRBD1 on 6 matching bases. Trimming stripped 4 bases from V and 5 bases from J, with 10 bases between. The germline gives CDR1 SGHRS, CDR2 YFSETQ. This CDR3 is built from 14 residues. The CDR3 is CASSEQGNNSPLHF. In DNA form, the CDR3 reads TGCGCCAGCAGCGAACAGGGTAATAATTCACCCCTCCACTTT.

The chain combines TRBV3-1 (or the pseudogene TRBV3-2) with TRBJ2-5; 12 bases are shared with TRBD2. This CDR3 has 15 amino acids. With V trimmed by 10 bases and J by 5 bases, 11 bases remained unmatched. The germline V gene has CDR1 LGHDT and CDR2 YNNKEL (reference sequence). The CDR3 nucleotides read TGTGCCACCAGAGCTAGCGGGGGGGCCTCGGAGACCCAGTACTTC. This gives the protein CATRASGGASETQYF.

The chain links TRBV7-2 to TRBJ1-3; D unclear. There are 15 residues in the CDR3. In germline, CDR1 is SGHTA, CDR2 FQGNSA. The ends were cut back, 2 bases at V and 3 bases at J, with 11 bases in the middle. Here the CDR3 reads CASSLRSGGGNTIYF. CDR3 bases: TGTGCCAGCAGCTTAAGATCAGGAGGTGGAAACACCATATATTTT.

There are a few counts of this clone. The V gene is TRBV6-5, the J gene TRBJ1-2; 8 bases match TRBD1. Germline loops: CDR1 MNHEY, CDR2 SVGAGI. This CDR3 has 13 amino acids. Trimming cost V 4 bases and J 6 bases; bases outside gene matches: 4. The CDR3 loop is CASSWDRSDGYTF. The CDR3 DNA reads TGTGCCAGCAGTTGGGACAGGTCGGATGGCTACACCTTC.

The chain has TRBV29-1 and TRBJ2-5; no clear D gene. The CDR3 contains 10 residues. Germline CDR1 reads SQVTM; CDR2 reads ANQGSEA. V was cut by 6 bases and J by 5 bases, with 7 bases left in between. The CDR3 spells CSVLQETQYF. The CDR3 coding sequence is TGCAGCGTCTTACAGGAGACCCAGTACTTC.

The CDR3 loop reads CASSDPGLAFLNTDTQYF. CDR3 sequence (DNA): TGTGCCAGCAGTGACCCGGGACTAGCTTTCTTAAACACAGATACGCAGTATTTT. The rearrangement uses TRBV25-1 and TRBJ2-3; TRBD2 aligns across 9 bases. V lost 3 bases, J lost 2 bases, and 12 bases stayed unmatched. Germline V CDR1 and CDR2: MGHDK, SYGVNS. This CDR3 is built from 18 residues.

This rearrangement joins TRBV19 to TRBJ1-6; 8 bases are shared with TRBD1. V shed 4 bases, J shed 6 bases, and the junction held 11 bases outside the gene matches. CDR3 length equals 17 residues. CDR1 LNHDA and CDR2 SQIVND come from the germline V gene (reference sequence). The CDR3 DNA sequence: TGTGCCAGTAGTACAAACAGGGGGAGTAAGGGTAATTCACCCCTCCACTTT. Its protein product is CASSTNRGSKGNSPLHF.

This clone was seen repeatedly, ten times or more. The CDR3 reads CASSFPGKDEAFF. CDR3 nucleotides: TGTGCCAGCAGCTTCCCAGGGAAGGATGAAGCTTTCTTT. This chain uses TRBV5-8 with TRBJ1-1, with D tentatively TRBD1 (5 bases). Between the trimmed V and J ends, which lost 2 bases and 7 bases, there was a span of 12 bases. The CDR3 sequence is 13 residues long. CDR1 and CDR2 (germline): SGHTS, YDEGEE. The complete variable domain, with remaining parts taken from reference TRBV5-8 and TRBJ1-1, reads EAGVTQSPTHLIKTRGQQATLRCSPISGHTSVYWYQQALGLGLQFLLWYDEGEERNRGNFPPRFSGRQFPNYSSELNVNALELEDSALYLCASSFPGKDEAFFGQGTRLTVV.

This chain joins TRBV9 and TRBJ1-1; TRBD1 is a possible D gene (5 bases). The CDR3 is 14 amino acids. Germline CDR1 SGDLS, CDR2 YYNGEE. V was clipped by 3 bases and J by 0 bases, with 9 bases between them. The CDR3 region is CASSGQDMNTEAFF. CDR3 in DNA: TGTGCCAGCAGCGGGCAGGACATGAACACTGAAGCTTTCTTT.

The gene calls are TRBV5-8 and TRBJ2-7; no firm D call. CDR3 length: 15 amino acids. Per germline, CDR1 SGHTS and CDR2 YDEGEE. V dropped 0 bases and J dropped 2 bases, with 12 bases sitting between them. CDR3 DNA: TGTGCCAGCAGCTTGGCGGTCGGCAGCGCCTACGAGCAGTACTTC. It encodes CASSLAVGSAYEQYF.

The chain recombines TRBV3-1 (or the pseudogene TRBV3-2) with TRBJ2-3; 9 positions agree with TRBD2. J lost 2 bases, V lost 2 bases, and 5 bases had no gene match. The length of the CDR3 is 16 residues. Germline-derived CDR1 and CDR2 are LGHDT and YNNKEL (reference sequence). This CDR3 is CASSQIAGVFTDTQYF. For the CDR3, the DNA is TGTGCCAGCAGCCAAATAGCGGGGGTCTTCACAGATACGCAGTATTTT.

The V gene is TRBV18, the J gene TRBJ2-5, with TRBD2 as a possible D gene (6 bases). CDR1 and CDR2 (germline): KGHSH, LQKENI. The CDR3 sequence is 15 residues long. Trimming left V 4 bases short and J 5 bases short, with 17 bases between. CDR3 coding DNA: TGTGCCAGCTCACGGCTGGCAGCGGAGGGGGAGACCCAGTACTTC. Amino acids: CASSRLAAEGETQYF. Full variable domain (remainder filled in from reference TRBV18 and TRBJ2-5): NAGVMQNPRHLVRRRGQEARLRCSPMKGHSHVYWYRQLPEEGLKFMVYLQKENIIDESGMPKERFSAEFPKEGPSILRIQQVVRGDSAAYFCASSRLAAEGETQYFGPGTRLLVL.

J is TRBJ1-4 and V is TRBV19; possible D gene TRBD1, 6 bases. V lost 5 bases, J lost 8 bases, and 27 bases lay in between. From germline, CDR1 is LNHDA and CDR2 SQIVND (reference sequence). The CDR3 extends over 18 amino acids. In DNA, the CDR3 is TGTGCCAGTAGTTCCCGAGGGCGGGAGGGGGTAAAGAGGGAAAAACTGTTTTTT. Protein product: CASSSRGREGVKREKLFF.

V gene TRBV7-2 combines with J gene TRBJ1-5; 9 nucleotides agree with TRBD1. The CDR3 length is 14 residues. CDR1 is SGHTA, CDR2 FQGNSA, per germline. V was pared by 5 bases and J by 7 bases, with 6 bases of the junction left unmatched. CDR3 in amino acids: CASSLKTGGQPQHF. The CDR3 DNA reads TGTGCCAGCAGCCTTAAGACAGGGGGACAGCCCCAGCATTTT.

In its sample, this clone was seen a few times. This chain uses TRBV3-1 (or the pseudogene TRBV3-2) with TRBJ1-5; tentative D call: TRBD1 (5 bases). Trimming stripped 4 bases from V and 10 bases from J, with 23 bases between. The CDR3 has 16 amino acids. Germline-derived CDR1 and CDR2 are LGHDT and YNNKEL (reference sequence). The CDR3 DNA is TGTGCCAGCAGCCCAGGAAGTTCGACAGCTAGGGGTCCCCAGCATTTT. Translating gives CASSPGSSTARGPQHF.

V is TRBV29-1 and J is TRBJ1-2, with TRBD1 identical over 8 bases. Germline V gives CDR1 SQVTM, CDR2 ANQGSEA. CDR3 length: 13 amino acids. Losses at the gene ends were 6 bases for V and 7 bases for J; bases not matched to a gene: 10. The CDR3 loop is CSVADRERGGYTF. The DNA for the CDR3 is TGCAGCGTGGCGGACAGGGAACGAGGTGGCTACACCTTC.

For the CDR3, the DNA is TGTGCCACGCGGGGGTCCTACGAGCAGTACTTC. Encoded protein: CATRGSYEQYF. The rearrangement joins TRBV24-1 to TRBJ2-7; 7 bases align to TRBD2. This CDR3 is 11 amino acids long. Germline V lookup: CDR1 KGHDR, CDR2 SFDVKD. Unmatched junction bases numbered 0, after V lost 10 bases and J lost 1 base.

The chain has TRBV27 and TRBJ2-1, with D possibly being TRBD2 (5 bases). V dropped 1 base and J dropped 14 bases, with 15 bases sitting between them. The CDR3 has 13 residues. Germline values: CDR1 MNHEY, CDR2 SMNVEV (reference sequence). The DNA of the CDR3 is TGTGCCAGCAGTTTATGGGGAGCCCCTCTGGAGTTCTTC. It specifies CASSLWGAPLEFF.

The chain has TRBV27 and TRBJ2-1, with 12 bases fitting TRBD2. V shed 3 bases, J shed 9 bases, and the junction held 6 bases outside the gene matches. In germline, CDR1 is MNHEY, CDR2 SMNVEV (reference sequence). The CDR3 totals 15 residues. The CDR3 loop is CASSFSLAGGREQFF. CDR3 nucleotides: TGTGCCAGCAGTTTTTCGCTAGCGGGGGGGCGTGAGCAGTTCTTC.

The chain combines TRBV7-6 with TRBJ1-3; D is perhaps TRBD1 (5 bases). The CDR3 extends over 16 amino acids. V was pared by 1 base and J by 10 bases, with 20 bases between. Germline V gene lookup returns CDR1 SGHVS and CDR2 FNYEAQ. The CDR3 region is CASSLGGSGVGGTIYF. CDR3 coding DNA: TGTGCCAGCAGCTTAGGCGGCAGCGGCGTCGGGGGGACCATATATTTT.

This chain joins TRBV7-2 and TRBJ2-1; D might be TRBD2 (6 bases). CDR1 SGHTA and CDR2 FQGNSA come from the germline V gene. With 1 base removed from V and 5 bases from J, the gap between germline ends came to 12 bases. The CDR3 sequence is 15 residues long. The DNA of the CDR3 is TGTGCCAGCAGCTTAGAGCGGGTGCGGAACAATGAGCAGTTCTTC. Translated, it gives CASSLERVRNNEQFF.

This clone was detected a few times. Written as DNA, the CDR3 is TGTGCCAGCAGTTTGTACAGCACTAACTATGGCTACACCTTC. Its translation is CASSLYSTNYGYTF. This chain links TRBV6-6 with TRBJ1-2; no clear D gene. The CDR3 spans 14 residues. Germline assignment: CDR1 MNHNY and CDR2 SVGAGI (reference sequence). V lost 4 bases and J lost 0, with 9 bases in between.